Included here is one T cell receptor beta chain sequence, with context. Germline-derived CDR1 and CDR2 are DFQATT and SNEGSKA (reference sequence). CDR3 length equals 16 residues. The V gene end was trimmed by 6 bases and the J gene end by 4 bases; junction bases not matched to a gene: 14. Each CDR3 protein is one row after TCRdb ran MiXCR on the RT-PCR reads. This table has hundreds of thousands of distinct CDR3 sequences, approximately 14% appearing once. The V and J genes are TRBV20-1 and TRBJ1-2; 10 nucleotides match TRBD1. The receptor was isolated from a female donor in good health, serving as a healthy control. Sequenced material: memory CD4+ T cells from blood. The CDR3 here is CSAPPPTGGGSYGYTF. As DNA, the CDR3 is TGCAGTGCCCCCCCTCCGACAGGGGGCGGAAGCTATGGCTACACCTTC.